This T cell receptor (beta chain) appears in the sequencing data of a study of molecular identifiers for immune sequencing clone quantification. The study, taken as a whole, reports: The share of molecules held by clones above 20 RNA copies was over 98% in effector cells and under 1% in naive cells.

This CDR3 contains 20 residues. On this clonotype: As yet, its antigen is unknown.

TCRdb called the PCR reads again in MiXCR, with one record for every CDR3 protein. The sample lists nearly 650,000 distinct CDR3 sequences, less than 30% occurring once. The TCR was taken from a human donor in good health. Some libraries in this study had Jurkat cell RNA spiked in. The specimen was naive CD8+ T cells from blood, with Jurkat cell RNA spiked in. Subset reported: FACS-sorted CD8+CD4-CCR7+CD45RA+ naive T cells. The rearrangement uses TRBV21-1 and TRBJ2-3; the DNA was not compared with TRBD2, the D call given in the table. TRBV21-1 is deemed a pseudogene. CDR3 protein: CASSKEMSASGRFLTDTQYF. DNA of the CDR3: TGTGCCAGCAGCAAAGAGATGTCGGCTAGCGGGAGATTCCTCACAGATACGCAGTATTTT.